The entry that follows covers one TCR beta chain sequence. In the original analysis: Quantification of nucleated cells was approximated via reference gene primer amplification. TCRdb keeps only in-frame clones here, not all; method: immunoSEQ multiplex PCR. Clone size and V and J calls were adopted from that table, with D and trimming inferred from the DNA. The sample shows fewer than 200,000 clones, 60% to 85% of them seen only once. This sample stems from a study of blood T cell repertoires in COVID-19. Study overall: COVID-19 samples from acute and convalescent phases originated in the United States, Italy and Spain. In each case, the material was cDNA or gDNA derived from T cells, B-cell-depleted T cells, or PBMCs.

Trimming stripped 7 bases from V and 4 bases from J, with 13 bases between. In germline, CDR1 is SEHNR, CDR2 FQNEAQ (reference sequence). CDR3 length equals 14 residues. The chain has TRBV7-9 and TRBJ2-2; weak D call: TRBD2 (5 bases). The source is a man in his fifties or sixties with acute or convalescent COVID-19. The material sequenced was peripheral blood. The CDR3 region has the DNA TGTGCCAGCAAGGAAGGGAGCGTCACCGGGGAGCTGTTTTTT. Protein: CASKEGSVTGELFF.